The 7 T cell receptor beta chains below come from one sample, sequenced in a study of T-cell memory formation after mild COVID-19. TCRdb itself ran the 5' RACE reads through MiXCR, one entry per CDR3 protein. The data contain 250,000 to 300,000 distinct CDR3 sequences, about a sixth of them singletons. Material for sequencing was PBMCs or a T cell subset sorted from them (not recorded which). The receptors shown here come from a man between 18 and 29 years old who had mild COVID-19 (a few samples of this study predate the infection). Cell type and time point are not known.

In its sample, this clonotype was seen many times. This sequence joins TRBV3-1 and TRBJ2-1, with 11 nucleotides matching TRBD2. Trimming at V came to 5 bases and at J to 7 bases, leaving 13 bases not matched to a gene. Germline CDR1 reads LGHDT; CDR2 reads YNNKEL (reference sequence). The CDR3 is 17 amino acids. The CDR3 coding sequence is TGTGCCAGCAGCACGATCTTAGCGGGGGGGCCGGGGAATGAGCAGTTCTTC. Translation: CASSTILAGGPGNEQFF.

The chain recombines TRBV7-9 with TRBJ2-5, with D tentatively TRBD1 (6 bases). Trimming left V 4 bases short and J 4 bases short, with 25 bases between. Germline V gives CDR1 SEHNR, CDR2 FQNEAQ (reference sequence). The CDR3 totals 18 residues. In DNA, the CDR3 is TGTGCCAGCAGCTCTCCTCCATCCTCAGGGGACCCGTTAGAGACCCAGTACTTC. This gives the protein CASSSPPSSGDPLETQYF.

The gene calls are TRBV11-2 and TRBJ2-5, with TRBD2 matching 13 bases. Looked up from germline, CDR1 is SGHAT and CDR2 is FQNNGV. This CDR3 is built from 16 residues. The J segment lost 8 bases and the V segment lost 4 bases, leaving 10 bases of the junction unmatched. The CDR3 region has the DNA TGTGCCAGCAGCTCCGGACTAGCGGGGGCCCCTGGTACCCAGTACTTC. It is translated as CASSSGLAGAPGTQYF.

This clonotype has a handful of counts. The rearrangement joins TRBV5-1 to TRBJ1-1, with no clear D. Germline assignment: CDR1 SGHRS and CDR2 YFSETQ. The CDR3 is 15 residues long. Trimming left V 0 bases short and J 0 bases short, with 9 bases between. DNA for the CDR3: TGCGCCAGCAGCTTGGGATTGACTGTGAACACTGAAGCTTTCTTT. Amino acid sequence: CASSLGLTVNTEAFF.

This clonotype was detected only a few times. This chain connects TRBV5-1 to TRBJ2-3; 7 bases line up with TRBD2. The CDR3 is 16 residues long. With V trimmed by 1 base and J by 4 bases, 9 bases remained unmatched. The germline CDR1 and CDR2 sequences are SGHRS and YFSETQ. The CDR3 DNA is TGCGCCAGCAGCTTGTCCGGGGGGTCCCTACCAGATACGCAGTATTTT. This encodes CASSLSGGSLPDTQYF. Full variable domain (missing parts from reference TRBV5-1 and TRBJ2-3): KAGVTQTPRYLIKTRGQQVTLSCSPISGHRSVSWYQQTPGQGLQFLFEYFSETQRNKGNFPGRFSGRQFSNSRSEMNVSTLELGDSALYLCASSLSGGSLPDTQYFGPGTRLTVL.

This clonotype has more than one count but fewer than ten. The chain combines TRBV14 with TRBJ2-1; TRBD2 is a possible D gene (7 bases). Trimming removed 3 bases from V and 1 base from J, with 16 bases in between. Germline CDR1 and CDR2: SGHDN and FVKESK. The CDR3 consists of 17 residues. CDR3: CASSQDGGRLSYNEQFF. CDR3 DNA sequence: TGTGCCAGCAGCCAGGACGGGGGGCGACTGTCCTACAATGAGCAGTTCTTC.

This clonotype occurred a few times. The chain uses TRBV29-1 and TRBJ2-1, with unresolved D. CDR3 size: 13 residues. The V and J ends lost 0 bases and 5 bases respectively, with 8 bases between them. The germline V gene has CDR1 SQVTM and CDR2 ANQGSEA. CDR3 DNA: TGCAGCGTTGAAGATCGAACAGACAATGAGCAGTTCTTC. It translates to CSVEDRTDNEQFF.